One sample yielded the 5 T cell receptor beta chains listed below, sequenced in a study of T cell repertoires in cytomegalovirus infection. These receptors have no identified antigens. MiXCR was run by TCRdb on the reads, yielding one entry per CDR3 protein. Of 350,000 to 400,000 distinct CDR3 sequences in the sample, about 35% were seen once. The starting material was cultured PBMCs, obtained from culture after CMV antigen stimulation. The source is a human donor in good health (CMV status not recorded). Some clones in this sample may be carry-over from other donors' samples.

This clonotype was detected a few times. The J gene is TRBJ2-3, the V gene TRBV4-1; TRBD2 agrees at 8 bases. Looked up from germline, CDR1 is MGHRA and CDR2 is YSYEKL. CDR3 length: 15 residues. The V and J ends lost 2 bases and 0 bases, in that order; junction bases with no gene match: 1. In DNA, the CDR3 is TGCGCCAGCAGCCAATTAGCGGGAAGCACAGATACGCAGTATTTT. Protein sequence: CASSQLAGSTDTQYF.

This clonotype was seen only once. The rearrangement joins TRBV28 to TRBJ1-1; D is perhaps TRBD1 (6 bases). The CDR3 has 15 amino acids. Germline loops: CDR1 MDHEN, CDR2 SYDVKM. V lost 6 bases and J 7 bases, leaving 21 bases between the germline ends. The CDR3 nucleotides read TGTGCCAGCAGGTTAGGGGGGGGGGGGCCCCTTGAAGCTTTCTTT. It is translated as CASRLGGGGPLEAFF.

This clonotype was recorded once. The chain links TRBV29-1 to TRBJ2-1; TRBD2 matches 7 bases. J was trimmed by 3 bases and V by 6 bases; bases with no gene match: 8. From germline, CDR1 is SQVTM and CDR2 ANQGSEA. The CDR3 is 14 amino acids. CDR3 region: CSVSYRDYYNEQFF. CDR3 DNA: TGCAGCGTGTCATACCGGGACTACTACAATGAGCAGTTCTTC.

This sequence joins TRBV15 and TRBJ1-2, with 8 bases fitting TRBD1. The V gene's germline CDR1 is LNHNV and CDR2 YYDKDF (reference sequence). The CDR3 spans 16 residues. The J segment lost 4 bases and the V segment lost 0 bases, leaving 7 bases of the junction unmatched. DNA of the CDR3: TGTGCCACCAGCAGAGAGCCGCCGGGGACAGGCTATGGCTACACCTTC. It specifies CATSREPPGTGYGYTF.

The gene calls are TRBV7-2 and TRBJ2-7; a weak D match, TRBD1 (6 bases). With 3 bases removed from V and 3 bases from J, the gap between germline ends came to 12 bases. CDR3 length: 14 amino acids. Germline CDR1 is SGHTA and CDR2 is FQGNSA. CDR3 sequence reads: CASSLGTRVYEQYF. Here the CDR3 DNA reads TGTGCCAGCAGCTTGGGGACACGAGTCTACGAGCAGTACTTC.